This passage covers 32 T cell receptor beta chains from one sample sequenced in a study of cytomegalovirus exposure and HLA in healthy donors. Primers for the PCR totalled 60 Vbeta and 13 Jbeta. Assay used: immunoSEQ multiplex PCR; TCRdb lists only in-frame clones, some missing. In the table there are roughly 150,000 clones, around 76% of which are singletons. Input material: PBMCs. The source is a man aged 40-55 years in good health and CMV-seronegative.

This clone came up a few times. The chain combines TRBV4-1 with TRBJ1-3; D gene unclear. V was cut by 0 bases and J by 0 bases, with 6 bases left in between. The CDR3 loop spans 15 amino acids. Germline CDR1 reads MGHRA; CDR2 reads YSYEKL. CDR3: CASSQDSYSGNTIYF. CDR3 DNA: TGCGCCAGCAGCCAAGATTCTTACTCTGGAAACACCATATATTTT.

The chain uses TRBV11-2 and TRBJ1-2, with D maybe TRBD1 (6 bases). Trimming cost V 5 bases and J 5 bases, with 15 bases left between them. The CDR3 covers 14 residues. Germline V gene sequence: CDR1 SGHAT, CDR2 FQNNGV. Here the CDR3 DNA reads TGTGCCAGCAGCCCCCGCAGGGGAGCTTATGGCTACACCTTC. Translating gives CASSPRRGAYGYTF. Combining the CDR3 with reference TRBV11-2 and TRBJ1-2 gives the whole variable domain EAGVAQSPRYKIIEKRQSVAFWCNPISGHATLYWYQQILGQGPKLLIQFQNNGVVDDSQLPKDRFSAERLKGVDSTLKIQPAKLEDSAVYLCASSPRRGAYGYTFGSGTRLTVV.

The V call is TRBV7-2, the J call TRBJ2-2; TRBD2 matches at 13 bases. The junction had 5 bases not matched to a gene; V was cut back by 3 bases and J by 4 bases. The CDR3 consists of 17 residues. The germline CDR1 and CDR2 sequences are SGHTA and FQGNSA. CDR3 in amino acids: CASSFARTSGSTGELFF. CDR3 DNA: TGTGCCAGCAGCTTTGCTAGGACTAGCGGGAGCACCGGGGAGCTGTTTTTT.

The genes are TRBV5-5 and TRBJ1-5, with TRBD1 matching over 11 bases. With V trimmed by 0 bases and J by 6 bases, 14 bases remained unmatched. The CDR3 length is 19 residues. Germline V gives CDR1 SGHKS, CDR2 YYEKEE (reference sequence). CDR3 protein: CASSLVTWTGGIGGQPQHF. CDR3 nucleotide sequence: TGTGCCAGCAGCTTGGTTACGTGGACAGGGGGCATCGGGGGTCAGCCCCAGCATTTT.

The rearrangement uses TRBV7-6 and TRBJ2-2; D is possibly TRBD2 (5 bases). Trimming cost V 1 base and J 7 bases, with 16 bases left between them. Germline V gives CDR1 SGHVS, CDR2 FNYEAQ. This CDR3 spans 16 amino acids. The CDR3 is CASSLVLGSSDGELFF. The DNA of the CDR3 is TGTGCCAGCAGCTTAGTGCTAGGAAGTAGCGACGGGGAGCTGTTTTTT.

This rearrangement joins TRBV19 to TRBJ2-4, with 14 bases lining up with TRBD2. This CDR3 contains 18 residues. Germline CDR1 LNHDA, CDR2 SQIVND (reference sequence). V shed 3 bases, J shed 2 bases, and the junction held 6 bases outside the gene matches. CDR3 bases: TGTGCCAGTAGTATGGGACTAGCGGGAGATGGGACCAAAAACATTCAGTACTTC. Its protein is CASSMGLAGDGTKNIQYF.

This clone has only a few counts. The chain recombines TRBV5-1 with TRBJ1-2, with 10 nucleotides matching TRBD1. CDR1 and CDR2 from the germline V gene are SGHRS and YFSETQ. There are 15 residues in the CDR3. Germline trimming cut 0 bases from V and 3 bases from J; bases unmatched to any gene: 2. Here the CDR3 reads CASSLGGTGDYGYTF. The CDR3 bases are TGCGCCAGCAGCTTGGGCGGGACAGGGGACTATGGCTACACCTTC. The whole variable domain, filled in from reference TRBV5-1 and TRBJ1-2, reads KAGVTQTPRYLIKTRGQQVTLSCSPISGHRSVSWYQQTPGQGLQFLFEYFSETQRNKGNFPGRFSGRQFSNSRSEMNVSTLELGDSALYLCASSLGGTGDYGYTFGSGTRLTVV.

CDR3 nucleotides: TGTGCCTGGAGTGCGATTGGACTAGCGGGAATGGCAGATACGCAGTATTTT. Protein: CAWSAIGLAGMADTQYF. V and J are TRBV30 and TRBJ2-3; 12 positions match TRBD2. After removal of 1 base from V and 4 bases from J, the junction contained 9 bases not matched to a gene. From germline, CDR1 is GTSNPN and CDR2 SVGIG (reference sequence). CDR3 length: 17 amino acids. The whole variable domain, filled in from reference TRBV30 and TRBJ2-3, reads SQTIHQWPATLVQPVGSPLSLECTVEGTSNPNLYWYRQAAGRGLQLLFYSVGIGQISSEVPQNLSASRPQDRQFILSSKKLLLSDSGFYLCAWSAIGLAGMADTQYFGPGTRLTVL.

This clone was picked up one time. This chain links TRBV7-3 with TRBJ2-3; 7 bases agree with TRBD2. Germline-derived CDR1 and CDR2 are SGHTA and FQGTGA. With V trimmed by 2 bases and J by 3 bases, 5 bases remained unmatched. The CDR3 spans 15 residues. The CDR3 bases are TGTGCCAGCAGCTTATGGGAGGGAAGGACAGATACGCAGTATTTT. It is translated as CASSLWEGRTDTQYF.

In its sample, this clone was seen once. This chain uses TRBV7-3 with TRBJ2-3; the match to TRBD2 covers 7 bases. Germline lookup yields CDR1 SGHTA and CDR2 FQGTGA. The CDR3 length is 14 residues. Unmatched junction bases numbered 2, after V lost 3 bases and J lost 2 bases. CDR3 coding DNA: TGTGCCAGCAGCTTGCTAGCGGCCACAGATACGCAGTATTTT. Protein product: CASSLLAATDTQYF.

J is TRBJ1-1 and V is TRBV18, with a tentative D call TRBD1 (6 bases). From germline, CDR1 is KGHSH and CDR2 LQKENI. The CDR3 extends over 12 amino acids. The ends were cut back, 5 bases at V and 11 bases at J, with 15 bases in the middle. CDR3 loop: CASSSGVEAAFF. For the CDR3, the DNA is TGTGCCAGCTCATCAGGGGTAGAGGCGGCTTTCTTT.

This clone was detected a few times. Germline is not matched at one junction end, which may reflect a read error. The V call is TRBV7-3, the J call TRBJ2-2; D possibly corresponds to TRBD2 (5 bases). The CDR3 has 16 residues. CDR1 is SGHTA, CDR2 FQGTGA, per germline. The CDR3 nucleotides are TGTTCCAGCACCTTGGGTAAAGGGAGATACACCGGGGAGCTGTTTTTT. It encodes CSSTLGKGRYTGELFF. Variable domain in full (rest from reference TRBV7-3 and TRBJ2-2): GAGVSQTPSNKVTEKGKYVELRCDPISGHTALYWYRQSLGQGPEFLIYFQGTGAADDSGLPNDRFFAVRPEGSVSTLKIQRTERGDSAVYLCSSTLGKGRYTGELFFGEGSRLTVL.

The CDR3 nucleotides read TGTGCCAGCAGCTGGGTGCTAGCGGGAGGGCTCGATGAGCAGTTCTTC. Translated, it gives CASSWVLAGGLDEQFF. V and J are TRBV7-2 and TRBJ2-1; 12 bases align to TRBD2. Unmatched junction bases numbered 9, after V lost 4 bases and J lost 8 bases. CDR3 length: 16 amino acids. Germline V lookup: CDR1 SGHTA, CDR2 FQGNSA. The variable domain in full, with the rest retrieved from reference TRBV7-2 and TRBJ2-1, is GAGVSQSPSNKVTEKGKDVELRCDPISGHTALYWYRQSLGQGLEFLIYFQGNSAPDKSGLPSDRFSAERTGGSVSTLTIQRTQQEDSAVYLCASSWVLAGGLDEQFFGPGTRLTVL.

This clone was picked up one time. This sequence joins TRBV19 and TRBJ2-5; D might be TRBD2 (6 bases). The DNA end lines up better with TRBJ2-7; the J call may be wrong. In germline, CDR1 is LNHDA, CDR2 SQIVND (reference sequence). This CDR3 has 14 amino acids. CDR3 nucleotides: TGTGCCAGTAGTATGCGGGGAAGCGCCTACGAGCAGTACTTC. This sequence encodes CASSMRGSAYEQYF.

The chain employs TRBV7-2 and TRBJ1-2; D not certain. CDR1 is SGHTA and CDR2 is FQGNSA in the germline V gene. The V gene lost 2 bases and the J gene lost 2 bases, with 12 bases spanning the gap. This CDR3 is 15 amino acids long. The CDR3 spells CASSLSGIGNYGYTF. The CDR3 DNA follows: TGTGCCAGCAGCTTATCAGGTATAGGAAACTATGGCTACACCTTC.

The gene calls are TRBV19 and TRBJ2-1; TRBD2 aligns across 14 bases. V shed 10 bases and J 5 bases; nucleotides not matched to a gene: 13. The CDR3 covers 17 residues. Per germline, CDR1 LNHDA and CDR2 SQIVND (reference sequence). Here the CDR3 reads CATIRSGLAGDDNEQFF. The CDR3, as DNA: TGTGCCACTATTAGATCGGGACTAGCGGGAGATGACAATGAGCAGTTCTTC.

The CDR3 loop is CAIKGTGGAETEAFF. As DNA, the CDR3 is TGTGCCATCAAAGGGACAGGGGGCGCTGAGACTGAAGCTTTCTTT. The chain combines TRBV10-3 with TRBJ1-1, with 12 bases identical to TRBD1. The junction had 8 bases not matched to a gene; V was cut back by 7 bases and J by 5 bases. The CDR3 sequence is 15 residues long. Germline loops: CDR1 ENHRY, CDR2 SYGVKD.

CDR3 DNA: TGTGCCACCCATAGCGGGAGCGTGCCCGGGGAGCTGTTTTTT. This sequence encodes CATHSGSVPGELFF. The chain couples TRBV5-5 to TRBJ2-2; 9 bases fit TRBD2. CDR1 and CDR2 from the germline V gene are SGHKS and YYEKEE (reference sequence). There are 14 residues in the CDR3. V shed 9 bases, J shed 6 bases, and the junction held 9 bases outside the gene matches.

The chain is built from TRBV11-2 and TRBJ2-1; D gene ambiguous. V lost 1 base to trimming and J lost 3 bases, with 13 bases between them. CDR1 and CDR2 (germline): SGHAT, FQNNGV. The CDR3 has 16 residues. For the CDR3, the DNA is TGTGCCAGCAGCTTAGGTATTAGCTTAAACTACAATGAGCAGTTCTTC. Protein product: CASSLGISLNYNEQFF.

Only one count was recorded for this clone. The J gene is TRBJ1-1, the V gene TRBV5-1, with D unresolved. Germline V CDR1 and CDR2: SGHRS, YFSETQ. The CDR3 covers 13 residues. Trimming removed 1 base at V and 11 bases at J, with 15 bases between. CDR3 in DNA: TGCGCCAGCAGCTTGAGTCCCGCAGAGCGCGCTTTCTTT. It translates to CASSLSPAERAFF.

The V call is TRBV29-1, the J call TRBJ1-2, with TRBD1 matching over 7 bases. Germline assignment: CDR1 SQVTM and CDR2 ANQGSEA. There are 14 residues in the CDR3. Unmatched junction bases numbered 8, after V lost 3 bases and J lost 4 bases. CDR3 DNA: TGCAGCGTTGACGGACAGGCCGACTCCTATGGCTACACCTTC. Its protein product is CSVDGQADSYGYTF.

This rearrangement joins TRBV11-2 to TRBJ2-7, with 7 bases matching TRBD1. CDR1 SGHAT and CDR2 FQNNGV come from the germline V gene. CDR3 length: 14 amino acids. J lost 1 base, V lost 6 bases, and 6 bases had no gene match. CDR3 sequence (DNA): TGTGCCAGCAGTCATCCGGGACAGTCCTACGAGCAGTACTTC. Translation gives CASSHPGQSYEQYF.

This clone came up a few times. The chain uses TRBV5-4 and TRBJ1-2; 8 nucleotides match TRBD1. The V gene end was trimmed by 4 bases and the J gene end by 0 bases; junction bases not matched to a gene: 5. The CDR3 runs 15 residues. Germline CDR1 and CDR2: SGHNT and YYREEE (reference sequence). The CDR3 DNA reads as TGTGCCAGCAGCCCGTGGACAGGGTCTAACTATGGCTACACCTTC. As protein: CASSPWTGSNYGYTF.

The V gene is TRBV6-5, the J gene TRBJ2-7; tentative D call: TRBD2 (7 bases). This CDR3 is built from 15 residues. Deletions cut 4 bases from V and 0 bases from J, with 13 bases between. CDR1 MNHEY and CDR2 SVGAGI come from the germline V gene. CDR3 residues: CASSCSAGASYEQYF. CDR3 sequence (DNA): TGTGCCAGCAGTTGCTCGGCGGGGGCCTCCTACGAGCAGTACTTC.

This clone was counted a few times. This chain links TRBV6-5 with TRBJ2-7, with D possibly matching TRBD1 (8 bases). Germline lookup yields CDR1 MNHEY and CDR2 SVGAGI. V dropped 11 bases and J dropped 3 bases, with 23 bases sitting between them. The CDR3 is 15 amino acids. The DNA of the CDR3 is TGTGCCGCGAACAGGGGGGGCGCAGGGAACTACGAGCAGTACGTC. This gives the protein CAANRGGAGNYEQYV.

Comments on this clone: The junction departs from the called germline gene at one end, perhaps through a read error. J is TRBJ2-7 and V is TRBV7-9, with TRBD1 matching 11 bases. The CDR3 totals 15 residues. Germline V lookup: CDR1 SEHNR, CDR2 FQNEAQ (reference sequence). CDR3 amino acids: CSSSLDGQGADEQYF. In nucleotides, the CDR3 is TGTTCCAGCAGCTTAGATGGACAGGGGGCGGACGAGCAGTACTTC. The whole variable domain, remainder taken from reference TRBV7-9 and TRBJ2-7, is DTGVSQNPRHKITKRGQNVTFRCDPISEHNRLYWYRQTLGQGPEFLTYFQNEAQLEKSRLLSDRFSAERPKGSFSTLEIQRTEQGDSAMYLCSSSLDGQGADEQYFGPGTRLTVT.

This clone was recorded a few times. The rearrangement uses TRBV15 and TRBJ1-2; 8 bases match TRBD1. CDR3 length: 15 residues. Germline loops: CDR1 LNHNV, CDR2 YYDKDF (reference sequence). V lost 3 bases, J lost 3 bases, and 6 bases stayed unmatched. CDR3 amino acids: CATSRDREAYYGYTF. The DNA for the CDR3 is TGTGCCACCAGCAGGGACAGGGAGGCCTACTATGGCTACACCTTC. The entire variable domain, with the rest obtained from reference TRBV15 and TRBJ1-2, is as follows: DAMVIQNPRYQVTQFGKPVTLSCSQTLNHNVMYWYQQKSSQAPKLLFHYYDKDFNNEADTPDNFQSRRPNTSFCFLDIRSPGLGDTAMYLCATSRDREAYYGYTFGSGTRLTVV.

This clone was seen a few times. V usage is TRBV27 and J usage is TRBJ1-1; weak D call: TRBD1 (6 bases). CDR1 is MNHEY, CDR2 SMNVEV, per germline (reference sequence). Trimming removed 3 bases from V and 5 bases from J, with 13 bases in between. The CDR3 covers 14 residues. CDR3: CASSFGGLWTEAFF. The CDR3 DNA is TGTGCCAGCAGTTTCGGGGGGCTGTGGACTGAAGCTTTCTTT.

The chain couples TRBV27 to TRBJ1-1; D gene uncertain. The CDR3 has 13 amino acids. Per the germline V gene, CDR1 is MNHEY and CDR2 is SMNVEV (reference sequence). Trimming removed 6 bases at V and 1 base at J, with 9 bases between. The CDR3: CASSLTANTEAFF. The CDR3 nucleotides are TGTGCCAGCAGCCTTACAGCGAACACTGAAGCTTTCTTT.

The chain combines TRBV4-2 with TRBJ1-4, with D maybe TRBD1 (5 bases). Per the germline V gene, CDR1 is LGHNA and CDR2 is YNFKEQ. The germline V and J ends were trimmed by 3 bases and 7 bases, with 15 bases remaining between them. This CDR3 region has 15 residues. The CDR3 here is CASSQMRGLIEKLFF. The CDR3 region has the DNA TGTGCCAGCAGCCAGATGCGGGGCCTCATTGAAAAACTGTTTTTT.

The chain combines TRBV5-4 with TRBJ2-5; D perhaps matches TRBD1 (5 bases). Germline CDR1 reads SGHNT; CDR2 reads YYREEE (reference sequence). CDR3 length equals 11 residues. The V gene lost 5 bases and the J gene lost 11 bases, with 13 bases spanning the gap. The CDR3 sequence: CASSFRDRQYF. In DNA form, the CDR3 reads TGTGCCAGCAGTTTCCGAGACAGACAGTACTTC.

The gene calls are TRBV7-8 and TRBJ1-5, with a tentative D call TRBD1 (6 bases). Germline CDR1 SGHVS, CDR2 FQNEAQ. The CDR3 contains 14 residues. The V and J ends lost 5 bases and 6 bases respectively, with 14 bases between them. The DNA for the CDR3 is TGTGCCAGCAGCCAGGCAGGGGCCATTCAGCCCCAGCATTTT. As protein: CASSQAGAIQPQHF.